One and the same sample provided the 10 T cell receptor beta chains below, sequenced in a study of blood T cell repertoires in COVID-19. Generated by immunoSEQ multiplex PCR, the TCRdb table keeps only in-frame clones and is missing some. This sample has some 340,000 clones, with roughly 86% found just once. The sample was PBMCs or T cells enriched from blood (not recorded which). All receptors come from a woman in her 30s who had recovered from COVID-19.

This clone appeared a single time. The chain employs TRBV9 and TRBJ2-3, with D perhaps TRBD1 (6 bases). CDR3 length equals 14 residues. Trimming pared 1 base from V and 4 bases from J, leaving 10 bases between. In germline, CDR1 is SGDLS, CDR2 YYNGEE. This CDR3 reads CASSVTGSSDTQYF. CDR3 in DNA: TGTGCCAGCAGCGTAACAGGGAGCTCAGATACGCAGTATTTT.

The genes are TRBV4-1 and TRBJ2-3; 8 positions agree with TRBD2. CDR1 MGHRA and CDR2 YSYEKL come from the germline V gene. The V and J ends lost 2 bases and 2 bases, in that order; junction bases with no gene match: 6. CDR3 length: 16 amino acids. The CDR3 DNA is TGCGCCAGCAGCCAACAAGCGGGGGCCTCCACAGATACGCAGTATTTT. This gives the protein CASSQQAGASTDTQYF.

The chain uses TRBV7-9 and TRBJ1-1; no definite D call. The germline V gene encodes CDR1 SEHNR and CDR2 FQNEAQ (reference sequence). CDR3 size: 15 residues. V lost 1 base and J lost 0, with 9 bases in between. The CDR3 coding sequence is TGTGCCAGCAGCTTAGACGGGGTGGTGAACACTGAAGCTTTCTTT. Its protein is CASSLDGVVNTEAFF.

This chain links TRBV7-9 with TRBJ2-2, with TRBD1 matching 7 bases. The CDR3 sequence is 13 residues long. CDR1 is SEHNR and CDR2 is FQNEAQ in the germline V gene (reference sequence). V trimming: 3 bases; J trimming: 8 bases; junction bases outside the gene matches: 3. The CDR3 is CASSFTGEGELFF. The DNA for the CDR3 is TGTGCCAGCAGCTTTACAGGGGAAGGGGAGCTGTTTTTT.

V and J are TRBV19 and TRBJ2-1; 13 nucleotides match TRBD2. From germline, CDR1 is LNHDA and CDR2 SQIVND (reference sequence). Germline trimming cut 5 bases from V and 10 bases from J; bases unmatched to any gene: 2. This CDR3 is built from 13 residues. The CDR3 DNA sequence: TGTGCCAGTAGTTCGGGACTAGCGGGGGAGCAGTTCTTC. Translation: CASSSGLAGEQFF.

CDR3 residues: CASSIDREYGYTF. The CDR3, as DNA: TGTGCCAGTAGTATCGACAGGGAGTATGGCTACACCTTC. V usage is TRBV19 and J usage is TRBJ1-2; TRBD1 matches at 7 bases. The CDR3 covers 13 residues. Trimming cost V 3 bases and J 5 bases; bases outside gene matches: 3. Germline V CDR1 and CDR2: LNHDA, SQIVND (reference sequence).

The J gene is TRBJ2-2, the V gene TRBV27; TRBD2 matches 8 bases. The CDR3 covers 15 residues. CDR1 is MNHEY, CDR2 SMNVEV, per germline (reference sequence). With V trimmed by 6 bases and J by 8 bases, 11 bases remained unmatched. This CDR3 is CASRLAGGAKGELFF. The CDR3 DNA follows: TGTGCCAGCAGGCTAGCCGGGGGGGCCAAGGGGGAGCTGTTTTTT.

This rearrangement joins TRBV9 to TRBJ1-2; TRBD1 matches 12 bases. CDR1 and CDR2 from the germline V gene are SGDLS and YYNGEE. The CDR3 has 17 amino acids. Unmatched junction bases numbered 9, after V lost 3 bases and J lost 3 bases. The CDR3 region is CASSAPGQGASYYGYTF. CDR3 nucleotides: TGTGCCAGCAGCGCTCCGGGACAGGGGGCGTCTTACTATGGCTACACCTTC.

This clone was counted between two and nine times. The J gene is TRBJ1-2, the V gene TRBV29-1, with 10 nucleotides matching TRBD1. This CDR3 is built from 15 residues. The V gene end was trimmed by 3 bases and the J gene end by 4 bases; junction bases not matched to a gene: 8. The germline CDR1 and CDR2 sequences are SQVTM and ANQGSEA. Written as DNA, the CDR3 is TGCAGCGTTGACCCGGGACAGGGGATACTCTATGGCTACACCTTC. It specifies CSVDPGQGILYGYTF.

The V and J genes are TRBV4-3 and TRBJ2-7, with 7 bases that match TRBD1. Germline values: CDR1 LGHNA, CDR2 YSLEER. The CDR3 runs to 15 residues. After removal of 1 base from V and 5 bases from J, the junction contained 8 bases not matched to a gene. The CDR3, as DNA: TGCGCCAGCAGCCAAGGACAGGGAGAATGGGACGAGCAGTACTTC. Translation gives CASSQGQGEWDEQYF.